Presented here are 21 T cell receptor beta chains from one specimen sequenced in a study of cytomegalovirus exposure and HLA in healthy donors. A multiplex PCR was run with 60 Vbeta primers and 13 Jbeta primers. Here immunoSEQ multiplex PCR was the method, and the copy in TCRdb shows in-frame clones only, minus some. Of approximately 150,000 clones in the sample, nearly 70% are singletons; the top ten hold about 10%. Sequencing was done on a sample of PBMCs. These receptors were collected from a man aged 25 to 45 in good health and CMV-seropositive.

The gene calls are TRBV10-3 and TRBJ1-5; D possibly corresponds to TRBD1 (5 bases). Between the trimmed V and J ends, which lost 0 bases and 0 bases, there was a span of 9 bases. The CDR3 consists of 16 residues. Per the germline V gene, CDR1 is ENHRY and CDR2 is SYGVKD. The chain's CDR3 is CAISESGADSNQPQHF. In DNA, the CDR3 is TGTGCCATCAGTGAGTCAGGGGCGGATAGCAATCAGCCCCAGCATTTT.

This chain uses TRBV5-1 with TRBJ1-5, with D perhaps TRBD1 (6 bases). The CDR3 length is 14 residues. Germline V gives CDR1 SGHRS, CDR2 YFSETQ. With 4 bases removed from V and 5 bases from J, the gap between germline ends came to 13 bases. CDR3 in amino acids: CASSTGTRDQPQHF. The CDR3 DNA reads TGCGCCAGCAGCACCGGGACACGAGATCAGCCCCAGCATTTT.

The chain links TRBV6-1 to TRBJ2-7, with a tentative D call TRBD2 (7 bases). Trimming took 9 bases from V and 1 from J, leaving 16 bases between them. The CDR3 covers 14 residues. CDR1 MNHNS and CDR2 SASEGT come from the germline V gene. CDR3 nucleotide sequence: TGTGCCAGTAAGGGGGAGGGTTTTTCCTACGAGCAGTACTTC. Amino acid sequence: CASKGEGFSYEQYF.

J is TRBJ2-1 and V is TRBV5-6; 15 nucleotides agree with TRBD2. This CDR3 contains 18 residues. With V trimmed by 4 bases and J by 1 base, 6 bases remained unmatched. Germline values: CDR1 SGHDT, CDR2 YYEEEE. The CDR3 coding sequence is TGTGCCAGCAGCCCAGGGACTAGCGGGAGGTCATCCTACAATGAGCAGTTCTTC. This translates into CASSPGTSGRSSYNEQFF.

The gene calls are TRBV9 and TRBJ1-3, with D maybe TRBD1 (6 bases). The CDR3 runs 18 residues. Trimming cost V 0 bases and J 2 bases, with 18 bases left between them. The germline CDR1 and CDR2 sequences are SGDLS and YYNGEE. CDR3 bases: TGTGCCAGCAGCGTAGGGGCAGGGGTAGGGGTTACTGGAAACACCATATATTTT. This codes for CASSVGAGVGVTGNTIYF.

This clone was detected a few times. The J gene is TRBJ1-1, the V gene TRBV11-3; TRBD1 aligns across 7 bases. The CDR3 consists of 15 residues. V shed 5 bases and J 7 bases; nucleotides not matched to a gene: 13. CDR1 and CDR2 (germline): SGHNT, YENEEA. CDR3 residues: CASSPLRDSVHEAFF. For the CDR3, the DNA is TGTGCCAGCAGCCCTCTCCGGGACAGCGTTCATGAAGCTTTCTTT.

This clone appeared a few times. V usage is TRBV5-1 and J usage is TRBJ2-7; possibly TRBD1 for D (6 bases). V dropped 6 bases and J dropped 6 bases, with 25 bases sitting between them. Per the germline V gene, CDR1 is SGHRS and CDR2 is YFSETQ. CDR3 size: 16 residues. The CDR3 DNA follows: TGCGCCAGCACCCCGACGACAGGTAGAGATTTTGGCGAGCAGTACTTC. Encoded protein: CASTPTTGRDFGEQYF.

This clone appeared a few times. As DNA, the CDR3 is TGTGCCAGCAGCTTAGCGGAGGGGAATCAGCCCCAGCATTTT. This translates into CASSLAEGNQPQHF. The chain employs TRBV7-9 and TRBJ1-5; perhaps TRBD1 as D (5 bases). CDR3 length equals 14 residues. V lost 0 bases, J lost 4 bases, and 7 bases lay in between. The V gene's germline CDR1 is SEHNR and CDR2 FQNEAQ (reference sequence). Looking up the rest from reference TRBV7-9 and TRBJ1-5 gives the full variable domain: DTGVSQNPRHKITKRGQNVTFRCDPISEHNRLYWYRQTLGQGPEFLTYFQNEAQLEKSRLLSDRFSAERPKGSFSTLEIQRTEQGDSAMYLCASSLAEGNQPQHFGDGTRLSIL.

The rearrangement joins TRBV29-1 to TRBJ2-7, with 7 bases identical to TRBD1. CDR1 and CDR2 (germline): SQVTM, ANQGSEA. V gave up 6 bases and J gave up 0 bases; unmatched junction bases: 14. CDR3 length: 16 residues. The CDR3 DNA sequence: TGCAGCGTGGAATTAACGGGGACAGTCACCTCCTACGAGCAGTACTTC. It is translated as CSVELTGTVTSYEQYF.

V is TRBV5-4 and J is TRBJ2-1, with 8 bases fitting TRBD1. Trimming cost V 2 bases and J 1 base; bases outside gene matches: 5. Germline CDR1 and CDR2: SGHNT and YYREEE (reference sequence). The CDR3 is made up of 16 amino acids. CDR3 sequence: CASSFGTGISYNEQFF. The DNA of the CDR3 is TGTGCCAGCAGCTTTGGGACAGGCATTTCCTACAATGAGCAGTTCTTC. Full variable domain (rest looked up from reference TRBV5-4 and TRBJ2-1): ETGVTQSPTHLIKTRGQQVTLRCSSQSGHNTVSWYQQALGQGPQFIFQYYREEENGRGNFPPRFSGLQFPNYSSELNVNALELDDSALYLCASSFGTGISYNEQFFGPGTRLTVL.

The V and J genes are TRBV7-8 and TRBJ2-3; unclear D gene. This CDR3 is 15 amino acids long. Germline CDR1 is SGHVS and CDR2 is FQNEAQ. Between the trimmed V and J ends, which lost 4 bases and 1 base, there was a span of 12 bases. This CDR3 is CASSSYRFGTDTQYF. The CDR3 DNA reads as TGTGCCAGCAGCTCCTACCGGTTTGGCACAGATACGCAGTATTTT.

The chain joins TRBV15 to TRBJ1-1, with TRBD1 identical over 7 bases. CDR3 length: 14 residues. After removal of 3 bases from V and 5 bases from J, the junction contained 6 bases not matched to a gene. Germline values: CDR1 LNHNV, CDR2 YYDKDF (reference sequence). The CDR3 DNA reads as TGTGCCACCAGCAGGACAGGGTACCATACTGAAGCTTTCTTT. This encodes CATSRTGYHTEAFF. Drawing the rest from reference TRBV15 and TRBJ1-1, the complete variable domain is DAMVIQNPRYQVTQFGKPVTLSCSQTLNHNVMYWYQQKSSQAPKLLFHYYDKDFNNEADTPDNFQSRRPNTSFCFLDIRSPGLGDTAMYLCATSRTGYHTEAFFGQGTRLTVV.

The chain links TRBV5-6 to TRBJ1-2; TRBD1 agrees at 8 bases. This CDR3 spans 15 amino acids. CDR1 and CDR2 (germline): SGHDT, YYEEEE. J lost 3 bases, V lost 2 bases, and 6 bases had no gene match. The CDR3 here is CASSFTGQGYYGYTF. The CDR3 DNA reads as TGTGCCAGCAGCTTTACTGGACAGGGATACTATGGCTACACCTTC.

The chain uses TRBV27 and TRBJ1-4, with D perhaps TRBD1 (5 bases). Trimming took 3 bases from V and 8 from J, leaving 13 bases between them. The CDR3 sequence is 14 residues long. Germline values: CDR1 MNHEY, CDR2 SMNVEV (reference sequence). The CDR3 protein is CASSFRVPGEKLFF. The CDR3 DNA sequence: TGTGCCAGCAGTTTTAGGGTACCAGGGGAAAAACTGTTTTTT.

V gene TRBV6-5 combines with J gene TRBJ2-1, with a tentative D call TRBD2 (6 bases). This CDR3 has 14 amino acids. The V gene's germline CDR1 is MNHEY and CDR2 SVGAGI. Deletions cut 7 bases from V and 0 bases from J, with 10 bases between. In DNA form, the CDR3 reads TGTGCCAGCAACGGCGGGACCTCCTACAATGAGCAGTTCTTC. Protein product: CASNGGTSYNEQFF.

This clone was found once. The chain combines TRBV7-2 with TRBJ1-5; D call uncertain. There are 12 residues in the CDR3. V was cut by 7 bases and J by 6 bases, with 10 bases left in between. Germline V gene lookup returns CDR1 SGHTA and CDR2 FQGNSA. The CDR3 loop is CASTLGSQPQHF. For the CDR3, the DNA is TGTGCCAGCACATTGGGGAGTCAGCCCCAGCATTTT.

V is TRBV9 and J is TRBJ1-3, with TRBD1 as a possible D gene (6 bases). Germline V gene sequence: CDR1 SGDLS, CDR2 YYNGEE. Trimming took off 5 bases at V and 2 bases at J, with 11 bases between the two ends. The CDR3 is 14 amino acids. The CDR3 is CASSQQGTGNTIYF. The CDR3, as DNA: TGTGCCAGCAGTCAACAGGGTACTGGAAACACCATATATTTT.

The CDR3 region is CASSLSQVGGTEAFF. CDR3 bases: TGTGCCAGCAGCTTATCTCAGGTAGGAGGCACTGAAGCTTTCTTT. The J gene is TRBJ1-1, the V gene TRBV7-9; D not resolved. The CDR3 spans 15 residues. Per germline, CDR1 SEHNR and CDR2 FQNEAQ (reference sequence). The germline V and J ends were trimmed by 2 bases and 4 bases, with 14 bases remaining between them. Using reference TRBV7-9 and TRBJ1-1 for the parts outside the CDR3, the full variable domain is DTGVSQNPRHKITKRGQNVTFRCDPISEHNRLYWYRQTLGQGPEFLTYFQNEAQLEKSRLLSDRFSAERPKGSFSTLEIQRTEQGDSAMYLCASSLSQVGGTEAFFGQGTRLTVV.

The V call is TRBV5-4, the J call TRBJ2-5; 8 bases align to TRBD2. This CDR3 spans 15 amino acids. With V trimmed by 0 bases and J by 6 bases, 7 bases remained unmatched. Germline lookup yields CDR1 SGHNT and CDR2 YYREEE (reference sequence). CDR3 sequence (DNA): TGTGCCAGCAGCTTGGTTGCAGCGGGAGAACAGACCCAGTACTTC. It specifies CASSLVAAGEQTQYF.

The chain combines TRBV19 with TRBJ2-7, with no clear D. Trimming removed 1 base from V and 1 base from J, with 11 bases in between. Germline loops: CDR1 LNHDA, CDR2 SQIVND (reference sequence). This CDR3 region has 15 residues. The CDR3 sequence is CASSIAGRFSYEQYF. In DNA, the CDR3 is TGTGCCAGTAGTATAGCCGGCAGGTTTTCCTACGAGCAGTACTTC.

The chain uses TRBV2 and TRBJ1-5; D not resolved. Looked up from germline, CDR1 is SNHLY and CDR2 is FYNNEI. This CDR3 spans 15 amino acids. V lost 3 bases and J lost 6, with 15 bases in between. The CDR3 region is CASSDVPQAGQPQHF. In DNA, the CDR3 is TGTGCCAGCAGTGATGTCCCCCAAGCGGGTCAGCCCCAGCATTTT. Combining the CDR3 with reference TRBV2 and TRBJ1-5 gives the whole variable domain EPEVTQTPSHQVTQMGQEVILRCVPISNHLYFYWYRQILGQKVEFLVSFYNNEISEKSEIFDDQFSVERPDGSNFTLKIRSTKLEDSAMYFCASSDVPQAGQPQHFGDGTRLSIL.